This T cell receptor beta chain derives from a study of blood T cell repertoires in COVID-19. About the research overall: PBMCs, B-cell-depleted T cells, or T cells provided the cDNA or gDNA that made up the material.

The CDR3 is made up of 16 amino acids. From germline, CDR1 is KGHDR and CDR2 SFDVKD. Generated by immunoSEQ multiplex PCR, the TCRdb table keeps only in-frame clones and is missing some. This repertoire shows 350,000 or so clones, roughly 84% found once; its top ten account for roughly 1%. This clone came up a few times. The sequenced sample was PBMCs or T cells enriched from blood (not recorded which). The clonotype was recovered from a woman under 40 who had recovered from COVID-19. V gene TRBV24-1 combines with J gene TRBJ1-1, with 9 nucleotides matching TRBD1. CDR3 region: CAPRPGQGSVATEAFF. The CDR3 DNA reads TGTGCACCTAGACCGGGACAGGGTTCCGTGGCCACTGAAGCTTTCTTT.